The 18 T cell receptor beta chains presented below share a single source sample, sequenced in a study of CD8+CD57+ T cells in acquired aplastic anemia. Genomic DNA constituted the template upon which TCR beta VDJ and CDR3 profiling was performed. One entry per CDR3 protein, called by TCRdb with MiXCR from the reads. The data show some 170,000 distinct CDR3 sequences, around 50% seen once. By flow cytometry, patients selected for sequencing had shown an expansion of CD8+CD57+ cells. Input material: sorted CD4+, CD8+, or CD8+CD57+ T cells (not recorded which) from PBMCs. Every receptor here comes from a human donor with aplastic anemia.

V and J are TRBV19 and TRBJ1-1; no firm D call. The V gene's germline CDR1 is LNHDA and CDR2 SQIVND (reference sequence). V lost 6 bases and J lost 2, with 13 bases in between. There are 14 residues in the CDR3. CDR3 residues: CASSIDRSNTEAFF. CDR3 coding DNA: TGTGCCAGTAGCATTGACCGCAGCAACACTGAAGCTTTCTTT.

J is TRBJ2-1 and V is TRBV25-1; TRBD1 might be the D (6 bases). Germline CDR1 MGHDK, CDR2 SYGVNS. CDR3 size: 11 residues. Trimming left V 5 bases short and J 8 bases short, with 7 bases between. The CDR3 nucleotides read TGTGCCAGCAGTACAGGGTATGAGCAGTTCTTC. It is translated as CASSTGYEQFF.

About this clonotype: Possible read error: a much larger clone is one base away. The chain links TRBV2 to TRBJ2-7; 7 bases are shared with TRBD1. The CDR3 runs to 13 residues. Germline CDR1 reads SNHLY; CDR2 reads FYNNEI. The CDR3 reads CACRGYFSYEQYF. The CDR3 DNA reads as TGTGCCTGCAGGGGGTACTTCTCCTACGAGCAGTACTTC.

This clonotype was counted ten times or more. The chain links TRBV13 to TRBJ2-7, with 9 positions matching TRBD1. With 5 bases clipped from V and 7 bases from J, the junction kept 9 bases outside the gene matches. Germline V gene sequence: CDR1 PRHDT, CDR2 FYEKMQ (reference sequence). CDR3 length: 14 residues. The CDR3 region is CASSRLQGAGEQYF. DNA of the CDR3: TGTGCCAGCAGCCGGTTACAGGGGGCGGGGGAGCAGTACTTC.

This clonotype was observed many times. V is TRBV20-1 and J is TRBJ2-1; D possibly corresponds to TRBD1 (6 bases). The CDR3 covers 15 residues. The V gene's germline CDR1 is DFQATT and CDR2 SNEGSKA (reference sequence). The V end was cut by 5 bases, the J end by 0 bases, with 14 bases between. CDR3 in DNA: TGCAGTGCTGTTACAGGGTCACCCTCCTACAATGAGCAGTTCTTC. Its translation: CSAVTGSPSYNEQFF.

Concerning this clonotype: A much larger clone is a single base away; this may be a read error. The J gene is TRBJ1-3, the V gene TRBV9; tentatively, D is TRBD1 (5 bases). This CDR3 spans 15 amino acids. The germline V gene has CDR1 SGDLS and CDR2 YYNGEE. The CDR3 protein is CAGSVEWGAGNTIYF. The CDR3 DNA is TGTGCCGGCAGCGTAGAATGGGGGGCTGGAAACACCATATATTTT.

The chain couples TRBV5-1 to TRBJ1-1; 10 nucleotides match TRBD1. CDR3 length equals 15 residues. The germline V gene has CDR1 SGHRS and CDR2 YFSETQ. V was clipped by 3 bases and J by 5 bases; unmatched bases: 7. In DNA form, the CDR3 reads TGCGCCAGCAGCTCTGGGCAGGACAGGGGGACTGAAGCTTTCTTT. This gives the protein CASSSGQDRGTEAFF.

The genes are TRBV12-3 or TRBV12-4 and TRBJ1-5; tentatively, D is TRBD1 (5 bases). The CDR3 totals 16 residues. V was trimmed by 4 bases and J by 0 bases, leaving 13 bases between them. The CDR3 protein is CASSSMLGVSNQPQHF. DNA for the CDR3: TGTGCCAGCAGTTCCATGTTAGGGGTTAGCAATCAGCCCCAGCATTTT.

The V call is TRBV5-4, the J call TRBJ2-5, with 8 bases matching TRBD2. The CDR3 runs to 15 residues. Trimming cost V 0 bases and J 2 bases; bases outside gene matches: 3. CDR1 is SGHNT, CDR2 YYREEE, per germline (reference sequence). The CDR3 reads CASSLVLAGQETQYF. The CDR3 nucleotides read TGTGCCAGCAGCTTGGTTTTAGCGGGGCAAGAGACCCAGTACTTC.

This clonotype has more than one count but fewer than ten. This chain uses TRBV20-1 with TRBJ1-2; tentatively, D is TRBD1 (5 bases). Trimming pared 3 bases from V and 1 base from J, leaving 15 bases between. The CDR3 sequence is 15 residues long. Germline V lookup: CDR1 DFQATT, CDR2 SNEGSKA (reference sequence). The CDR3: CSARTDQAINYGYTF. Here the CDR3 DNA reads TGCAGTGCTAGGACAGATCAGGCGATTAACTATGGCTACACCTTC.

The rearrangement uses TRBV2 and TRBJ2-5; 9 positions match TRBD2. CDR3 length: 16 amino acids. From germline, CDR1 is SNHLY and CDR2 FYNNEI. V lost 5 bases and J lost 7; bases outside the gene matches: 14. The DNA for the CDR3 is TGTGCCAGCAGTTACCTCCCTAAGCGGGGGGAGGGGACCCAGTACTTC. Translated, it gives CASSYLPKRGEGTQYF.

There are a few counts of this clonotype. This rearrangement joins TRBV7-8 to TRBJ1-2, with D possibly matching TRBD1 (6 bases). Germline V gene data show CDR1 as SGHVS and CDR2 as FQNEAQ. Trimming removed 0 bases from V and 7 bases from J, with 12 bases in between. The CDR3 loop spans 14 amino acids. The CDR3 reads CASSLAGQSVGYTF. The CDR3 DNA sequence: TGTGCCAGCAGCTTAGCAGGACAGTCCGTTGGCTACACCTTC.

The chain links TRBV6-6 to TRBJ1-5; D is undetermined. CDR3 length: 10 residues. Per the germline V gene, CDR1 is MNHNY and CDR2 is SVGAGI (reference sequence). CDR3 amino acids: CAEGHQPQHF. The CDR3, as DNA: TGTGCAGAAGGGCATCAGCCCCAGCATTTT.

This chain joins TRBV19 and TRBJ1-5; no clear D gene. Trimming cost V 5 bases and J 7 bases, with 6 bases left between them. The CDR3 has 11 residues. In germline, CDR1 is LNHDA, CDR2 SQIVND (reference sequence). Written as DNA, the CDR3 is TGTGCCAGTAGTCCGGGACAGCCCCAGCATTTT. Its protein is CASSPGQPQHF.

The chain has TRBV7-2 and TRBJ1-1; 8 bases agree with TRBD1. Germline loops: CDR1 SGHTA, CDR2 FQGNSA. This CDR3 has 15 residues. The V gene end was trimmed by 0 bases and the J gene end by 7 bases; junction bases not matched to a gene: 7. The CDR3 coding sequence is TGTGCCAGCAGCTTAGCCCTTACAGGGGGGGATGAAGCTTTCTTT. Its protein is CASSLALTGGDEAFF.

The V call is TRBV19, the J call TRBJ2-7; 11 positions match TRBD1. This CDR3 has 14 amino acids. J lost 2 bases, V lost 7 bases, and 4 bases had no gene match. Germline loops: CDR1 LNHDA, CDR2 SQIVND (reference sequence). CDR3 nucleotides: TGTGCCAGTACCCGGGACAGGGGGGCCTACGAGCAGTACTTC. Protein: CASTRDRGAYEQYF.

In its sample, this clonotype was seen many times. The V and J genes are TRBV7-2 and TRBJ1-2, with a tentative D call TRBD1 (5 bases). This CDR3 has 13 amino acids. Germline values: CDR1 SGHTA, CDR2 FQGNSA. Trimming took 2 bases from V and 7 from J, leaving 11 bases between them. As DNA, the CDR3 is TGTGCCAGCAGCTTATACGGGGCTGGTGGCTACACCTTC. Translation: CASSLYGAGGYTF.

This clonotype has only a few counts. The chain is built from TRBV6-4 and TRBJ2-3, with TRBD2 matching over 11 bases. V lost 3 bases, J lost 1 base, and 0 bases stayed unmatched. This CDR3 comprises 15 residues. Germline V gene data show CDR1 as MRHNA and CDR2 as SNTAGT. The CDR3 loop is CASSETSGGTDTQYF. The CDR3, as DNA: TGTGCCAGCAGTGAGACTAGCGGGGGCACAGATACGCAGTATTTT.